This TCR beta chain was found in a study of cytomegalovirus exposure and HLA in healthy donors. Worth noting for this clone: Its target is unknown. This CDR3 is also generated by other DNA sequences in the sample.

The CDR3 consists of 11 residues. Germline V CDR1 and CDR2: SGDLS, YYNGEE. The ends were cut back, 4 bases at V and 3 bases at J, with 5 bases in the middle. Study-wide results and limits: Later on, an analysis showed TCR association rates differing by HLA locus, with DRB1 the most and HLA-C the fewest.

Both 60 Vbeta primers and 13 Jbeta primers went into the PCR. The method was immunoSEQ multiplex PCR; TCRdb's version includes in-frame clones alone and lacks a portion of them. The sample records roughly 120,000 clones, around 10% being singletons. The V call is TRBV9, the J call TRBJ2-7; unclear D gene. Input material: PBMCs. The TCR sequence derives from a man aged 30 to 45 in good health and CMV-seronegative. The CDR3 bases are TGTGCCAGCAGCCCCGGCTACGAGCAGTACTTC. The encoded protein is CASSPGYEQYF.